This T cell receptor beta chain came from a study of identifying expanded T cells in peripheral blood. Overall study results and limits: Approximately 1.1 clones differed between technical replicates, versus around 15 and 19 over time. Roughly two-week clone count variance significantly increased as total template count grew.

No infections or other immune events were documented during collection. Profiled with immunoSEQ multiplex PCR; TCRdb holds only in-frame clones, not every one. The table records some 77,000 clones, around nine tenths of them present only once. This clone was counted only a few times. What it recognizes is unknown. V was cut by 1 base and J by 6 bases, with 4 bases left in between. The germline V gene has CDR1 MDHEN and CDR2 SYDVKM. The CDR3 runs 12 residues. This clonotype was sampled from a person between 18 and 70 years old in good health. This chain links TRBV28 with TRBJ1-5; D gene uncertain. Input material: blood. CDR3 nucleotides: TGTGCCAGCAGTTTATTGAGTCAGCCCCAGCATTTT. This codes for CASSLLSQPQHF.